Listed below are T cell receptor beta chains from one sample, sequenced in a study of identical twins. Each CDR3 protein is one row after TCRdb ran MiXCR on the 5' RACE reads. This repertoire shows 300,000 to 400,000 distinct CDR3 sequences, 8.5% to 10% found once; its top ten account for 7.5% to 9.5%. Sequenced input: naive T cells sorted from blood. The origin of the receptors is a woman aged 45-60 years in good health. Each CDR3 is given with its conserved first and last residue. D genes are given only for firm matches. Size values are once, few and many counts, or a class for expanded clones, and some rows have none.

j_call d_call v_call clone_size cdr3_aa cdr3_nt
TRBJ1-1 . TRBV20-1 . CSARRGGNTEAFF TGCAGTGCTAGGAGGGGGGGGAACACTGAAGCTTTCTTT
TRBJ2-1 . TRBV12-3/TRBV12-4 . CASSSPPAAYNEQFF TGTGCCAGCAGTTCTCCACCAGCTGCCTACAATGAGCAGTTCTTC
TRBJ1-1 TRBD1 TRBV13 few CATRDRGLGTEAFF TGTGCCACCCGGGACAGGGGGCTTGGCACTGAAGCTTTCTTT
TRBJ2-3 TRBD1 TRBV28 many CASSSTGTGFTDTQYF TGTGCCAGCAGTTCGACCGGGACAGGCTTCACAGATACGCAGTATTTT
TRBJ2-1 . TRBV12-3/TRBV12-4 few CASSPAPAPGDGEQFF TGTGCCAGCAGTCCCGCCCCGGCCCCGGGAGACGGTGAGCAGTTCTTC
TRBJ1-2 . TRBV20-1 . CSAPSGAHYGYTF TGCAGTGCCCCCTCCGGGGCACACTATGGCTACACCTTC
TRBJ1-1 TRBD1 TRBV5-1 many CASSLAGQGPAEAFF TGCGCCAGCAGCTTGGCGGGACAGGGCCCCGCTGAAGCTTTCTTT
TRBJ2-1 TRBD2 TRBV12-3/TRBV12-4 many CASRMTSGKYNEQFF TGTGCCAGCCGAATGACTAGCGGGAAGTACAATGAGCAGTTCTTC
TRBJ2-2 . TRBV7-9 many CASKGARGTGELFF TGTGCCAGCAAAGGGGCACGGGGCACCGGGGAGCTGTTTTTT
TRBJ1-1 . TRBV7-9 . CATPVGGDTPEAFF TGTGCCACCCCCGTCGGGGGCGATACCCCTGAAGCTTTCTTT
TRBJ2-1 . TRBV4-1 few CASSQGLGTNEQFF TGCGCCAGCAGCCAAGGGTTGGGGACCAATGAGCAGTTCTTC
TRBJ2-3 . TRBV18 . CASSPRRASTDTQYF TGTGCCAGCTCACCCCGGCGGGCTAGCACAGATACGCAGTATTTT
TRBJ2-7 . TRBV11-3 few CASSNPDWGREQYF TGTGCCAGCAGCAACCCGGACTGGGGGAGAGAGCAGTACTTC
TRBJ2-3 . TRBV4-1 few CASSRGGQGKPPDTQYF TGCGCCAGCAGCCGGGGCGGGCAGGGCAAGCCCCCAGATACGCAGTATTTT
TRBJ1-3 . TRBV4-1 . CASSLGTGNTIYF TGCGCCAGCAGCCTAGGTACAGGAAACACCATATATTTT
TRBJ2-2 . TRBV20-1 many CSARAGSDTGELFF TGCAGTGCTAGAGCCGGGTCGGACACCGGGGAGCTGTTTTTT
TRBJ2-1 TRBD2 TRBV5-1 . CASSLVGTSGPHNEQFF TGCGCCAGCAGCTTGGTGGGGACTAGCGGGCCCCACAATGAGCAGTTCTTC
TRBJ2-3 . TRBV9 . CASSVEVSTDTQYF TGTGCCAGCAGCGTAGAGGTTAGCACAGATACGCAGTATTTT
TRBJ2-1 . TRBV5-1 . CASSASQWGSYNEQFF TGCGCCAGCAGCGCCTCTCAGTGGGGCTCCTACAATGAGCAGTTCTTC
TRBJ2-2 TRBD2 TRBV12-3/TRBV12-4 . CPSSTGLAASWELFF TGTCCCAGCAGTACGGGACTAGCGGCTTCTTGGGAGCTGTTTTTT
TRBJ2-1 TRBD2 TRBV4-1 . CASKPRDYSYNEQFF TGCGCCTCTAAACCGAGGGACTACTCCTACAATGAGCAGTTCTTC
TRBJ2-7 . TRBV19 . CASSIRTTSTYEQYF TGTGCCAGTAGTATCCGGACAACCTCCACCTACGAGCAGTACTTC
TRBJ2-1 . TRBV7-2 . CASGLSSYNEQFF TGTGCCAGCGGACTTAGCTCCTACAATGAGCAGTTCTTC
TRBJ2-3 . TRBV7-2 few CASSLPIRDTQYF TGTGCCAGCAGCTTACCCATCAGAGATACGCAGTATTTT
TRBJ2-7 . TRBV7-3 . CASSSSDSPPYEQYF TGTGCCAGCAGCTCGTCGGACAGTCCGCCCTACGAGCAGTACTTC
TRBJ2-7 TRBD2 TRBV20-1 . CSVPFGGSYEQYF TGCAGTGTTCCCTTCGGCGGGAGCTACGAGCAGTACTTC
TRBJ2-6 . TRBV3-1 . CASSQAGLSSGANVLTF TGTGCCAGCAGCCAGGCAGGGTTGAGCTCTGGGGCCAACGTCCTGACTTTC
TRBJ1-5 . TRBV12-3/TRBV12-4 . CASKLVGAMGNQPQHF TGTGCCAGCAAATTAGTAGGGGCGATGGGCAATCAGCCCCAGCATTTT
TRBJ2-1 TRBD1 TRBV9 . CASSTQQGSGNYNKQFF TGTGCCAGCAGCACGCAACAGGGGTCAGGTAACTACAATAAGCAGTTCTTC
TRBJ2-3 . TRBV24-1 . CATRPGLTDSDTQYF TGTGCCACCAGGCCGGGACTGACAGATTCAGATACGCAGTATTTT
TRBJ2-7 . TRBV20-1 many CSARGQGVQYF TGCAGTGCTAGAGGGCAGGGAGTGCAGTACTTC
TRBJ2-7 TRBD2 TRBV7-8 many CASRPRAGAREQYF TGTGCCAGCAGACCTAGAGCGGGAGCGCGGGAGCAGTACTTC
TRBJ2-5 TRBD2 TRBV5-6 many CASSLGLAGVQETQYF TGTGCCAGCAGCTTAGGACTAGCGGGAGTCCAAGAGACCCAGTACTTC
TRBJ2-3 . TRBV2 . CASSEAGIGTDTQYF TGTGCCAGCAGTGAGGCGGGTATTGGGACAGATACGCAGTATTTT
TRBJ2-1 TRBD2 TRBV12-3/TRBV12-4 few CASSLTSGIGWQFF TGTGCCAGCAGTTTGACTAGCGGGATTGGTTGGCAGTTCTTC
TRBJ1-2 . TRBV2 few CASSEGGIGNYGYTF TGTGCCAGCAGTGAAGGGGGTATCGGAAACTATGGCTACACCTTC
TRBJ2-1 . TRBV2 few CASRAWGAVGLVPYNEQFF TGTGCCAGCAGGGCTTGGGGGGCGGTCGGACTAGTTCCTTACAATGAGCAGTTCTTC